The 11 T cell receptor beta chains below all came from one sample that was sequenced in a study of blood T cell repertoires in COVID-19. Assay: immunoSEQ multiplex PCR; the TCRdb copy retains only in-frame clones and omits some. The sample has approximately 390,000 clones; around 87% are singletons. Material: peripheral blood. The receptors come from a woman aged 55-75 years with COVID-19, enrolled during active disease.

This clone was seen only once. This sample also contains other DNA sequences that code for the same CDR3. J is TRBJ2-5 and V is TRBV5-1, with D perhaps matching TRBD1 (5 bases). The V and J ends lost 4 bases and 5 bases respectively, with 9 bases between them. From germline, CDR1 is SGHRS and CDR2 YFSETQ. The CDR3 sequence is 12 residues long. The CDR3 DNA sequence: TGCGCCAGCAGCCCCCCAGGGGAGACCCAGTACTTC. It codes for CASSPPGETQYF.

The chain uses TRBV15 and TRBJ2-1; D call uncertain. The CDR3 totals 14 residues. Germline CDR1 LNHNV, CDR2 YYDKDF (reference sequence). Deletions cut 3 bases from V and 3 bases from J, with 9 bases between. Written as DNA, the CDR3 is TGTGCCACCAGCAGCGCCGCAGACTACAATGAGCAGTTCTTC. It encodes CATSSAADYNEQFF.

As for this clone: One junction end does not reproduce the germline sequence, and a read error may be involved. The CDR3 region is CASMSGEPPNEQFF. The CDR3 DNA reads TGTGCAAGCATGTCGGGGGAACCCCCCAATGAGCAGTTCTTC. The V call is TRBV2, the J call TRBJ2-1; maybe TRBD2 (6 bases). Germline lookup yields CDR1 SNHLY and CDR2 FYNNEI. The length of the CDR3 is 14 residues.

This clone was recorded once. The rearrangement joins TRBV2 to TRBJ1-5; D gene uncertain. This CDR3 spans 13 amino acids. V was cut by 7 bases and J by 3 bases, with 10 bases left in between. The germline CDR1 and CDR2 sequences are SNHLY and FYNNEI. CDR3 sequence reads: CASTRGINQPQHF. The CDR3 nucleotides are TGTGCCAGCACCCGAGGGATCAATCAGCCCCAGCATTTT. The variable domain in full, completed from reference TRBV2 and TRBJ1-5, reads EPEVTQTPSHQVTQMGQEVILRCVPISNHLYFYWYRQILGQKVEFLVSFYNNEISEKSEIFDDQFSVERPDGSNFTLKIRSTKLEDSAMYFCASTRGINQPQHFGDGTRLSIL.

Concerning this clone: One end of the junction is discordant with germline, which a read error may explain. The sample contains more than one DNA sequence encoding this CDR3. This chain connects TRBV5-6 to TRBJ1-2; 8 bases are a match to TRBD1. This CDR3 spans 13 amino acids. Looked up from germline, CDR1 is SGHDT and CDR2 is YYEEEE. The CDR3 sequence is CASSLDRAYGYTF. The DNA of the CDR3 is TGTGCCAGCAGTTTGGACAGGGCCTATGGCTACACCTTC.

The chain recombines TRBV10-2 with TRBJ2-1, with D possibly TRBD2 on 6 matching bases. Trimming left V 4 bases short and J 4 bases short, with 14 bases between. The CDR3 spans 15 residues. CDR1 WSHSY and CDR2 SAAADI come from the germline V gene. The CDR3 reads CASSGGGATYNEQFF. CDR3 DNA sequence: TGCGCCAGCAGTGGAGGAGGGGCGACTTACAATGAGCAGTTCTTC.

This clone was detected only once. This CDR3 reads CASSQAAREGELFF. The DNA of the CDR3 is TGTGCCAGCAGCCAAGCGGCCAGGGAAGGGGAGCTGTTTTTT. The chain joins TRBV3-1 (or the pseudogene TRBV3-2) to TRBJ2-2; maybe TRBD1 (5 bases). Germline V gene sequence: CDR1 LGHDT, CDR2 YNNKEL (reference sequence). Trimming took off 1 base at V and 8 bases at J, with 11 bases between the two ends. The CDR3 is 14 residues long.

V usage is TRBV3-1 (or the pseudogene TRBV3-2) and J usage is TRBJ2-7, with D maybe TRBD1 (5 bases). CDR3 length equals 13 residues. Germline V gives CDR1 LGHDT, CDR2 YNNKEL (reference sequence). Trimming left V 4 bases short and J 5 bases short, with 12 bases between. The CDR3 loop is CASSPQLGHEQYF. The CDR3 DNA follows: TGTGCCAGCAGCCCTCAGTTGGGGCACGAGCAGTACTTC.

The chain uses TRBV5-1 and TRBJ2-2; 11 bases agree with TRBD1. V dropped 4 bases and J dropped 7; count of bases not matched to a gene: 3. The germline V gene has CDR1 SGHRS and CDR2 YFSETQ. The CDR3 contains 14 residues. In nucleotides, the CDR3 is TGCGCCAGCAGCAGGGGACAGGGGGACGGGGAGCTGTTTTTT. This gives the protein CASSRGQGDGELFF.

The chain is built from TRBV2 and TRBJ2-4; 7 bases match TRBD2. Germline V gene sequence: CDR1 SNHLY, CDR2 FYNNEI. V lost 7 bases, J lost 10 bases, and 13 bases stayed unmatched. The CDR3 contains 14 residues. CDR3 region: CASTREVTHLIQYF. CDR3 DNA sequence: TGTGCCAGCACCCGGGAGGTTACCCACCTAATTCAGTACTTC.

The chain recombines TRBV19 with TRBJ2-3; 7 bases match TRBD2. This CDR3 spans 13 amino acids. V trimming: 7 bases; J trimming: 5 bases; junction bases outside the gene matches: 6. Per germline, CDR1 LNHDA and CDR2 SQIVND (reference sequence). Here the CDR3 reads CASTIRGEDTQYF. The CDR3 nucleotides are TGTGCCAGTACCATACGGGGGGAAGATACGCAGTATTTT.